This TCR beta chain was found in a study of cytomegalovirus exposure and HLA in healthy donors (dated by TCRdb to 2016 to 2017). General notes on the study: In an earlier analysis of 587 of the donors, 250 to 350 Gb of sequence data and 90 million to 130 million unique TCR beta sequences from about 190 million T cells were reported. About 310 gigabases of sequencing data and 70 million to 85 million unique TCR sequences were included in an early release covering around 650 HLA-typed donors. Of the 300 to 500 genotyped donors, 81% were placed in the genetic ancestry cluster associated with self-reported Caucasian donors. The study was designed to test whether signatures of past pathogen exposure could be identified by cataloging public T cell receptors. The T cell repertoires of 666 subjects were profiled by immunosequencing and related to cytomegalovirus serostatus. In addition to the first cohort of 500 to 850 subjects, a separate validation cohort of around 110 different subjects was used. To predict cytomegalovirus infection status, the study brought together high-throughput TCR immunosequencing, statistical association of individual TCRs with disease status, and machine learning. To study patterns of TCR occurrence, a later analysis re-analyzed previously published TCR beta repertoires from under 750 donors and added high-resolution HLA genotyping. Rather than using new phenotypic data, the later analysis identified candidate immune exposures from TCR beta sequences and from how often those sequences occurred across donors. To decide whether each TCR beta V gene segment behaved as functional or pseudogenic, an earlier analysis of 587 of the donors relied on high-throughput TCR beta sequencing. Donor age, sex, ethnicity and CMV serostatus were compiled together with the repertoire data. In a later genetic analysis, genome-wide SNP genotypes for about 55% of the roughly 670 donors were used, and that subset was treated as a discovery cohort. Every repertoire in the discovery cohort had been generated on one and the same sequencing platform. Both class I and class II loci were covered by HLA typing, at four-digit resolution. Typing coverage varied by locus: 629-630 donors for A, B, C, DRB1 and DQB1; 500 to 550 for DQA1; around 610 for DPA1; around 450 for DPB1. Four or five DR-DQ haplotypes were handled as single units for association and clustering, since linkage in the cohort was strong. Across approximately 400 genotyped donors of the cohort, an average of roughly 250,000 unique TCR beta nucleotide sequences per donor were sequenced, and approximately 17% of those sequences were non-productive.

This clone was observed a few times. The target of this receptor is not known. No base quality information exists; no much larger clone differs at one position. The library relied on the immunoSEQ multiplex PCR assay. For the multiplex PCR, a mixture combining 60 forward primers for TCR Vbeta segments and 13 reverse primers for TCR Jbeta segments was used. Amplification of the CDR3 region of rearranged TCR beta genes was performed with a multiplex PCR assay on genomic DNA. Amplified TCR beta libraries were sequenced as 87-base-pair reads on the Illumina HiSeq System. As for how the authors treated the data: In a later analysis, 77 million or so unique TCR beta chains were counted across the roughly 670 repertoires, and roughly 11 million of these chains were shared by at least two donors. Raw reads were error-corrected and collapsed into unique sequences with a nearest-neighbor algorithm that merged closely related sequences to remove PCR and sequencing errors. Alignment of CDR3 sequences to IMGT reference sequences was used to assign V, D and J gene segments. For a sequence to be retained, at least a six-nucleotide match to both a V gene segment and a J gene segment was required. A rearrangement counted as productive if the CDR3 had no stop codons and remained in frame with V and J, and every other rearrangement counted as non-productive. Following IMGT convention, CDR3 was defined as the stretch from the second conserved V-encoded cysteine up to the conserved J-encoded phenylalanine. Sequences without an unambiguous match to a single V gene segment were excluded from the earlier analysis of 450 to 750 of the donors. An earlier analysis of a few hundred of the donors classified V segments as functional when productive rearrangements were above 56.7% and as segregating when the standard deviation between donors was above 5%. To diagnose cytomegalovirus status from the catalog of TCR beta chain sequences, a statistical classification framework was built. A later analysis assigned V and J genes by comparing TCR nucleotide sequences with IMGT/GENE-DB human TR gene sequences. Using the TCRdist pipeline, a later analysis assigned CDR3 sequences along with most-parsimonious VDJ recombination scenarios. In a later analysis, each TCR beta chain was defined by its CDR3 amino acid sequence together with its V-gene family, and reads without a unique V-gene family were excluded. As a way to deal with suspected cross-contamination and a sequencing artifact, a later analysis dropped roughly 620 nucleotide sequences that were highly shared and had low generation probability. In a later analysis, a clonal expansion index for each public chain was calculated from normalized within-repertoire ranks of inferred template counts. Generation probabilities in a later analysis came from a VDJ recombination model fitted to out-of-frame rearrangements, and those results were checked against IGoR. In a later analysis, hypergeometric tests were used to score TCR-TCR, TCR-HLA and TCR-CMV co-occurrence, with a repertoire-size bias correction applied to TCR pairs. In a later analysis, false discovery rates were estimated by permuting HLA or CMV assignments 20 times. In a later analysis, co-occurring TCRs were grouped with DBSCAN, and TCRdist sequence similarity was added when clustering was performed within HLA-allele-positive subsets. Repertoires with fewer than 30,000 or more than 120,000 public chains were left out of co-occurrence clustering, as were a few repertoires with anomalous nucleotide sharing. As stored in TCRdb, this immuneACCESS dataset retains in-frame rearrangements with V and J assigned. A fraction of the clones does not appear; measured against another copy, unresolved V genes explain less than half of the discrepancy, and the remainder lacks a known reason. That table furnishes V, J and clone size, whereas the DNA furnished D and trimming. Across this sample there are about 180,000 clones, with 77% seen only once. Clones ranked in the top ten supply 1.4% of the sample.

The cohort was made up of hundreds of healthy bone marrow donors. At the time of sampling, every cohort member was nominally healthy, though immune exposures that went unrecorded were likely present. The donor was CMV seropositive and was included in the group of approximately 300 seropositive cohort members. Every donor gave a peripheral blood sample, and the peripheral blood mononuclear cells from that sample were used for TCR beta sequencing. The Qiagen DNeasy Blood Extraction Kit was used to extract genomic DNA from the blood cell samples. The germline V gene encodes CDR1 MDHEN and CDR2 SYDVKM. CDR3 length: 11 amino acids, cysteine to phenylalanine. The CDR3 DNA has 33 bases and is translated from base 1. The V and J ends are trimmed by 5 bases and 6 bases, leaving 8 bases between them. What the study reported, not specific to this receptor: Most TCR sequences were seen in very few donors, while some public TCRs were found in many individuals. In this cohort, only TCR beta chains were sequenced, and detectable features were limited by the absence of alpha or paired-chain data. A further reported finding was that TCR beta sequences accurately predicted the HLA-A and HLA-B alleles for most subjects in the first cohort. Sequencing depth was assumed to be roughly uniform across donors in the presence/absence analyses, though that assumption may not hold. Strong co-occurrence of HLA alleles, especially DR and DQ, made assigning TCR associations to individual alleles difficult. An earlier analysis of roughly 570 of the donors showed that most TCR beta V segments appeared in productive rearrangements either about 90% or about 30% of the time, which broadly matched IMGT annotations. According to a later genetic analysis, donors in an Asian-associated ancestry cluster had fewer N-insertions in productive TCRs than the approximately 670-donor mean. The study listed 150 to 200 TCR beta chains as associated with cytomegalovirus. In a later analysis, TCR association rates were found to vary across HLA loci, with the most associated TCRs seen for DRB1 alleles and the fewest for HLA-C alleles. In both the original and validation cohorts, the classifier was reported to diagnose cytomegalovirus status with high specificity and sensitivity. A later analysis found that HLA-associated TCR beta chains were more clonally expanded and had lower generation probabilities than equally common non-associated chains. Correlated functional status among segregating V segments might be attributable to linkage disequilibrium, but an unknown experimental factor could not be ruled out. In a later analysis, over 15,000 TCR beta sequences were associated with specific HLA alleles at a false discovery rate of 0.05. According to a later analysis, most CMV-associated TCR beta chains appeared to be HLA-restricted, and the HLA associations seemed to be driven largely by CMV exposure. According to the authors, the approach could potentially be generalized to other disease states and immunological phenotypes. Because HLA typing was unavailable for some donors at each locus, only the typed subset was used in association tests. Some IMGT-functional V segments, including TRBV6-2 and TRBV6-3, could not be told apart with the 87-base-pair reads, so those segments were excluded. A later genetic analysis associated a missense DCLRE1C variant with V-gene and J-gene trimming of TCR beta chains, and an independent cohort replicated the association. In vitro tests confirmed that a few of the cytomegalovirus-associated TCR beta chains recognize cytomegalovirus antigens. CMV serostatus was the only immune exposure information available for the cohort. A later analysis reported that several top co-occurrence clusters appeared linked to parvovirus B19, influenza, CMV and Epstein-Barr virus. Because counts were too low, roughly 16 rarely observed V segments, including chromosome 9 orphons, were left out of the earlier analysis of about 620 of the donors. A group of highly shared sequence variants was considered likely to be a technical artifact of the sequencing pipeline.

The chain employs TRBV28 and TRBJ2-7; a tentative D call is TRBD2 (6 bases match). The sequenced sample consisted of PBMCs. The sequence came from a woman in her 30s in good health and CMV-seropositive. The nucleotide sequence is given as TGTGCCAGCAGTCTTAGCGGCGAGCAGTACTTC. Its translation is CASSLSGEQYF. Full variable domain (CDR3 extended with the reference TRBV28 and TRBJ2-7 proteins): DVKVTQSSRYLVKRTGEKVFLECVQDMDHENMFWYRQDPGLGLRLIYFSYDVKMKEKGDIPEGYSVSREKKERFSLILESASTNQTSMYLCASSLSGEQYFGPGTRLTVT.